Each of the 5 T cell receptor beta chains below was sequenced from the same sample in a study of CD8+CD57+ T cells in acquired aplastic anemia. Genomic DNA acted as the template from which TCR beta VDJ combination and CDR3 sequence profiling were carried out. TCRdb reprocessed the reads with MiXCR, giving one entry per CDR3 protein. The table shows a few hundred thousand distinct CDR3 sequences, with 70% to 85% occurring only once. Selection for sequencing was limited to patients who had shown CD8+CD57+ cell expansion by flow cytometry. The sequenced sample was sorted CD4+, CD8+, or CD8+CD57+ T cells (not recorded which) from PBMCs. The receptors stem from a human donor with aplastic anemia.

The rearrangement joins TRBV11-2 to TRBJ1-5, with TRBD1 identical over 9 bases. The CDR3 loop spans 18 amino acids. CDR1 is SGHAT and CDR2 is FQNNGV in the germline V gene. Trimming removed 5 bases from V and 3 bases from J; junction bases left unmatched: 14. CDR3 region: CASSPSPGTGRTNQPQHF. DNA of the CDR3: TGTGCCAGCAGCCCGAGTCCCGGGACAGGGAGGACCAATCAGCCCCAGCATTTT.

The chain recombines TRBV19 with TRBJ2-1; 7 bases are a match to TRBD1. Germline CDR1 reads LNHDA; CDR2 reads SQIVND (reference sequence). After removal of 4 bases from V and 4 bases from J, the junction contained 4 bases not matched to a gene. There are 14 residues in the CDR3. CDR3 coding DNA: TGTGCCAGTAGTACACAGGGGCAGTACAATGAGCAGTTCTTC. Translating gives CASSTQGQYNEQFF.

Notes on this clonotype: Just one base apart from a much larger clone, this may be a read error. The chain has TRBV7-6 and TRBJ2-3; maybe TRBD2 (6 bases). The CDR3 sequence is 14 residues long. Germline loops: CDR1 SGHVS, CDR2 FNYEAQ. This chain's CDR3 is CASTLARVPSGANF. For the CDR3, the DNA is TGTGCCAGCACCCTAGCGAGGGTCCCCTCTGGGGCCAACTTT.

This clonotype was seen a handful of times. V is TRBV5-6 and J is TRBJ2-3; D might be TRBD2 (6 bases). Germline V lookup: CDR1 SGHDT, CDR2 YYEEEE. The ends were cut back, 4 bases at V and 4 bases at J, with 16 bases in the middle. The CDR3 extends over 15 amino acids. CDR3 loop: CASSPVDGGPDTQYF. In DNA form, the CDR3 reads TGTGCCAGCAGCCCCGTTGACGGGGGACCAGATACGCAGTATTTT.

The chain is built from TRBV5-5 and TRBJ2-7, with no clear D. Germline CDR1 SGHKS, CDR2 YYEKEE (reference sequence). The germline V and J ends were trimmed by 0 bases and 3 bases, with 13 bases remaining between them. This CDR3 spans 15 amino acids. The CDR3 nucleotides read TGTGCCAGCAGCTTGGGCGAGCCCCTACTCTACGAGCAGTACTTC. Amino acid sequence: CASSLGEPLLYEQYF. The full variable domain, completed using reference TRBV5-5 and TRBJ2-7, is DAGVTQSPTHLIKTRGQQVTLRCSPISGHKSVSWYQQVLGQGPQFIFQYYEKEERGRGNFPDRFSARQFPNYSSELNVNALLLGDSALYLCASSLGEPLLYEQYFGPGTRLTVT.